The 16 T cell receptor beta chains presented below share a single source sample, sequenced in a study of brain metastases from non-small cell lung cancer (dated by TCRdb to about 2019). To prepare the library, the immunoSEQ multiplex PCR assay was applied. Held by TCRdb, this immuneACCESS table contains in-frame sequences only and omits some clones. Under half of the omission traces to an unresolved V gene where checked; the cause of the rest is unknown. This sample is represented by 3,200 or so clones; roughly 95% of them were singletons. The ten top clones hold under 2% of the sample. The sequencing sample was made of tumor-adjacent normal tissue. The receptors here all came from a donor aged 40 or older with non-small cell lung cancer.

The chain carries TRBV29-1 and TRBJ2-5, with D possibly being TRBD2 (6 bases). Germline loops: CDR1 SQVTM, CDR2 ANQGSEA. V was clipped by 0 bases and J by 1 base, with 18 bases between them. The CDR3 contains 17 residues. The CDR3 DNA follows: TGCAGCGTTGAAGAATTAAGGTTGAGGGGAGGCCAAGAGACCCAGTACTTC. Translated, it gives CSVEELRLRGGQETQYF.

The chain is built from TRBV7-9 and TRBJ1-2; unclear D gene. The length of the CDR3 is 15 residues. Deletions cut 5 bases from V and 8 bases from J, with 21 bases between. The germline gives CDR1 SEHNR, CDR2 FQNEAQ (reference sequence). The CDR3 loop is CASSRAGQPPVGYTF. The CDR3 DNA follows: TGTGCCAGCAGCCGCGCCGGCCAGCCCCCGGTGGGCTACACCTTC.

The chain joins TRBV5-4 to TRBJ2-7, with 9 bases aligning to TRBD1. V shed 5 bases, J shed 5 bases, and the junction held 5 bases outside the gene matches. The length of the CDR3 is 13 residues. From germline, CDR1 is SGHNT and CDR2 YYREEE (reference sequence). The CDR3 region has the DNA TGTGCCAGCAGGCAGGGACAGGGCGACGAGCAGTACTTC. This encodes CASRQGQGDEQYF. The full variable domain, in which reference TRBV5-4 and TRBJ2-7 provide the parts outside the CDR3, is ETGVTQSPTHLIKTRGQQVTLRCSSQSGHNTVSWYQQALGQGPQFIFQYYREEENGRGNFPPRFSGLQFPNYSSELNVNALELDDSALYLCASRQGQGDEQYFGPGTRLTVT.

This chain connects TRBV6-1 to TRBJ1-2, with D unresolved. Germline values: CDR1 MNHNS, CDR2 SASEGT. CDR3 length: 12 residues. V was shortened by 1 base and J by 5 bases, with 5 bases between the two germline ends. CDR3 in amino acids: CASSEGGYGYTF. In DNA, the CDR3 is TGTGCCAGCAGTGAAGGGGGATATGGCTACACCTTC.

The chain employs TRBV28 and TRBJ2-7; D gene ambiguous. CDR3 size: 12 residues. The germline gives CDR1 MDHEN, CDR2 SYDVKM. Trimming stripped 2 bases from V and 3 bases from J, with 5 bases between. CDR3 coding DNA: TGTGCCAGCAGTTTAGCTTTCTACGAGCAGTACTTC. Amino acid sequence: CASSLAFYEQYF.

The chain combines TRBV19 with TRBJ2-1, with D possibly TRBD1 on 6 matching bases. Germline CDR1 and CDR2: LNHDA and SQIVND (reference sequence). V lost 5 bases, J lost 0 bases, and 11 bases lay in between. The CDR3 has 15 residues. The CDR3 loop is CASSATGFSYNEQFF. The CDR3 DNA is TGTGCCAGTAGTGCCACAGGGTTCTCCTACAATGAGCAGTTCTTC.

The gene calls are TRBV7-2 and TRBJ2-1, with TRBD1 as a possible D gene (6 bases). Trimming cost V 4 bases and J 4 bases, with 11 bases left between them. CDR1 SGHTA and CDR2 FQGNSA come from the germline V gene. The CDR3 covers 14 residues. CDR3 region: CASSSRRGYNEQFF. The CDR3 region has the DNA TGTGCCAGCAGCTCCCGCAGGGGTTACAATGAGCAGTTCTTC.

J is TRBJ2-1 and V is TRBV18; 11 bases fit TRBD2. With 4 bases clipped from V and 7 bases from J, the junction kept 3 bases outside the gene matches. From germline, CDR1 is KGHSH and CDR2 LQKENI. CDR3 size: 14 residues. The CDR3 nucleotides are TGTGCCAGCTCACTTAGCGGGAGGGGGAATGAGCAGTTCTTC. Amino acid sequence: CASSLSGRGNEQFF.

In DNA, the CDR3 is TGTGCCAGCAGTCAGGGCGAAAACACCATATATTTT. This sequence encodes CASSQGENTIYF. The rearrangement links TRBV12-3 or TRBV12-4 to TRBJ1-3; D is possibly TRBD1 (5 bases). Trimming took off 5 bases at V and 6 bases at J, with 8 bases between the two ends. This CDR3 is built from 12 residues.

The chain has TRBV18 and TRBJ2-7; D may be TRBD1 (6 bases). Germline V gives CDR1 KGHSH, CDR2 LQKENI. The CDR3 loop spans 14 amino acids. V was cut by 3 bases and J by 5 bases, with 14 bases left in between. The CDR3 coding sequence is TGTGCCAGCTCACCCCGGGACACGTTCGACGAGCAGTACTTC. Its protein product is CASSPRDTFDEQYF.

This clone appeared a few times. J is TRBJ2-6 and V is TRBV25-1; no reliable D call. Trimming removed 2 bases from V and 0 bases from J, with 2 bases in between. CDR1 is MGHDK, CDR2 SYGVNS, per germline. The CDR3 loop spans 14 amino acids. Here the CDR3 reads CASSEISGANVLTF. The DNA of the CDR3 is TGTGCCAGCAGTGAAATCTCTGGGGCCAACGTCCTGACTTTC.

The V call is TRBV27, the J call TRBJ2-1, with a weak D call TRBD1 (6 bases). V lost 5 bases and J 4 bases, leaving 15 bases between the germline ends. Germline lookup yields CDR1 MNHEY and CDR2 SMNVEV (reference sequence). This CDR3 region has 15 residues. DNA for the CDR3: TGTGCCAGCAGTCCCATGGGGGCCCAGTACAATGAGCAGTTCTTC. This encodes CASSPMGAQYNEQFF.

The rearrangement links TRBV24-1 to TRBJ2-2; 9 positions match TRBD2. The J segment lost 1 base and the V segment lost 4 bases, leaving 3 bases of the junction unmatched. The germline V gene encodes CDR1 KGHDR and CDR2 SFDVKD. CDR3 length equals 16 residues. CDR3 bases: TGTGCCACCAGTGACCCGACTAGCGGGAACACCGGGGAGCTGTTTTTT. It is translated as CATSDPTSGNTGELFF.

This chain connects TRBV7-8 to TRBJ2-1; D is perhaps TRBD1 or TRBD2 (5 bases each). Germline V gene sequence: CDR1 SGHVS, CDR2 FQNEAQ. This CDR3 is 14 amino acids long. Trimming took 6 bases from V and 2 from J, leaving 11 bases between them. CDR3 residues: CASSSGRPYNEQFF. As DNA, the CDR3 is TGTGCCAGCAGTTCGGGACGGCCCTACAATGAGCAGTTCTTC.

The chain uses TRBV7-2 and TRBJ2-7; 9 bases line up with TRBD1. The CDR3 runs to 15 residues. Trimming removed 1 base from V and 5 bases from J; junction bases left unmatched: 6. The germline CDR1 and CDR2 sequences are SGHTA and FQGNSA. CDR3 coding DNA: TGTGCCAGCAGCTTAGTCCGGACAGGGGACAACGAGCAGTACTTC. Protein: CASSLVRTGDNEQYF.

The gene calls are TRBV19 and TRBJ1-2, with D perhaps TRBD1 (5 bases). V was shortened by 5 bases and J by 5 bases, with 12 bases between the two germline ends. Germline V CDR1 and CDR2: LNHDA, SQIVND (reference sequence). CDR3 length: 13 amino acids. The CDR3 nucleotides read TGTGCCAGTAGTCCCCAGGGAAGTTATGGCTACACCTTC. Protein: CASSPQGSYGYTF.